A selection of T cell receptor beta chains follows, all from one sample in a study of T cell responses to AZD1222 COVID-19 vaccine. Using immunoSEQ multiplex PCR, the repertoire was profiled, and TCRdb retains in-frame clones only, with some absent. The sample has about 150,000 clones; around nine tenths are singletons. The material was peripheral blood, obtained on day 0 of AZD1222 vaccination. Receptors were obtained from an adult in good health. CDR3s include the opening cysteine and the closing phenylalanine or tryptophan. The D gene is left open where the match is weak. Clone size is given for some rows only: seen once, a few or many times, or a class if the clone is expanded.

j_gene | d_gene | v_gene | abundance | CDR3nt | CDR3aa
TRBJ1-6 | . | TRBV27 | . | TGTGCCAGCACCCTTCTAGGGGCAGATAATTCACCCCTCCACTTT | CASTLLGADNSPLHF
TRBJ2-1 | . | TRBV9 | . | TGTGCCAGCAGCGTAGTCACTCAAGCTGGAAGGAGCTCCTACAATGAGCAGTTCTTC | CASSVVTQAGRSSYNEQFF
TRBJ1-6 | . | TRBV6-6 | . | TGTGCCAGCAGTTACGAGAGGTTCTCACCCCTCCACTTT | CASSYERFSPLHF
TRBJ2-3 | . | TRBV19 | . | TGTGCCAGTAGAGGTCCCTCTCCTAGCACAGATACGCAGTATTTT | CASRGPSPSTDTQYF
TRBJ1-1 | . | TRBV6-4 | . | TGTGCCAGCAGTCAGGGATTAGGCACTGAAGCTTTCTTT | CASSQGLGTEAFF
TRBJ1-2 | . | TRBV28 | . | TGTGCCAGCAGTTCCCTAATCCGGAGATATGGCTACACCTTC | CASSSLIRRYGYTF
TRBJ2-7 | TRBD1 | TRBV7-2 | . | TGTGCCAGCAGCTTAGTATGGGACAGGCCATACGAGCAGTACTTC | CASSLVWDRPYEQYF
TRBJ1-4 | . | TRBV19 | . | TGTGCCAGTAGTATTTCACCCCCAGGTCGTGAAAAACTGTTTTTT | CASSISPPGREKLFF
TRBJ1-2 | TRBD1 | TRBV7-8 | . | TGTGCCAGCAGCCGAGACAGGGGAAGTGGCTACACCTTC | CASSRDRGSGYTF
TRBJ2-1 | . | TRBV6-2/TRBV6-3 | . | TGTGCCAGCAGTCCCCCTCCCCGGGGTGAGCAGTTCTTC | CASSPPPRGEQFF
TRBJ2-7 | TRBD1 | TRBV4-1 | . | TGCGCCAGCAGCCAACCTTCCGGGACAGGTTCCTACGAGCAGTACTTC | CASSQPSGTGSYEQYF
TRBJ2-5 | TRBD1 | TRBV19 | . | TGTGCCAGTAGCCCGGTACAGGGGCGAGAGACCCAGTACTTC | CASSPVQGRETQYF
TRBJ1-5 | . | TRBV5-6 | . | TGTGCCAGCAGCTTGAGGGGCAGGTATAGCAATCAGCCCCAGCATTTT | CASSLRGRYSNQPQHF
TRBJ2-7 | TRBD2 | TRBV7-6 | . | TGTGCCAGCAGGGAAGCGGGAACCTCCTACGAGCAGTACTTC | CASREAGTSYEQYF
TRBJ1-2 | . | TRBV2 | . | TGTGCCAGCACCCAGAGGAATGGCTACACCTTC | CASTQRNGYTF
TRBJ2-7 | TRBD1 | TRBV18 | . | TGTGCCAGCTCACCAACGACAGGGGGCAAGGGCGAGCAGTACTTC | CASSPTTGGKGEQYF
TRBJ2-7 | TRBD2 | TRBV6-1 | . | TGTGCCAGCAGTGAAGGACTAGCCGGGGAGCAGTACTTC | CASSEGLAGEQYF
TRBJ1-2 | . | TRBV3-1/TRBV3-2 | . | TGTGCCAGCAGCCAAGAAAGTCTCCCACGAGGCTACACCTTC | CASSQESLPRGYTF
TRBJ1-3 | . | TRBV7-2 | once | TGTGCCAGCAGCTCAATTACATCCTCTGGAAACACCATATATTTT | CASSSITSSGNTIYF
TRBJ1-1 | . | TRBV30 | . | TGTGCCTGGAGTCAGCATTGGGCCACTGAAGCTTTCTTT | CAWSQHWATEAFF
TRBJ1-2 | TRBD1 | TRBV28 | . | TGTGCCAGCAGGCCAAGCAGGGGGCGTAACTATGGCTACACCTTC | CASRPSRGRNYGYTF
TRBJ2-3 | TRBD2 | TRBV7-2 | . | TGTGCCAGCAGCCCCTGGGCGGGAGTTGCAGATACGCAGTATTTT | CASSPWAGVADTQYF
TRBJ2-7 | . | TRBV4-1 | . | TGCGCCAGCAGCCCGGGCCACTTACAGAGGGTCCACGAGCAGTACTTC | CASSPGHLQRVHEQYF
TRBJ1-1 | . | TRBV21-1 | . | TGTGCCAGCAGCTTCGCCCGGGGGGTCGCTTTCTTT | CASSFARGVAFF
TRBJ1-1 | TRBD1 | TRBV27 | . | TGTGCCAGCAGTCCTAGGACAGGGTTAGCAGAAGCTTTCTTT | CASSPRTGLAEAFF
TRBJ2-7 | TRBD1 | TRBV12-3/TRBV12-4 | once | TGTGCCAGCAGTTTAAGGGGGCCAGACGAGCAGTACTTC | CASSLRGPDEQYF
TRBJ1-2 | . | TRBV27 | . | TGTGCCAGCAGCGAAGGAGGGCTTGGCTACACCTTC | CASSEGGLGYTF
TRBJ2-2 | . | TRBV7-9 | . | TGTGCCAGCAGCTTCAGACTTAGGGACACCGGGGAGCTGTTTTTT | CASSFRLRDTGELFF
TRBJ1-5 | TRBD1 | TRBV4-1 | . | TGCGCCAGCAGCCAAGGAGACAGGGGACAGCCCCAGCATTTT | CASSQGDRGQPQHF
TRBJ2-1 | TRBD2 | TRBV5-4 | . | TGTGCCAGCAGCTATCCCCTAGCGGGAGAGCAGTTCTTC | CASSYPLAGEQFF
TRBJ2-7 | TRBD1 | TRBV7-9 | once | TGTGCCAGCACCCACTCAGGACAGGGGGCGAACGAGCAGTACTTC | CASTHSGQGANEQYF
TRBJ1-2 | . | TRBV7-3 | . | TGTGCCAGCAGCCCCTCGAATGACTATGGCTACACCTTC | CASSPSNDYGYTF
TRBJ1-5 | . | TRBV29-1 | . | TGCAGCGTGGGGCCACATCAGCCCCAGCATTTT | CSVGPHQPQHF
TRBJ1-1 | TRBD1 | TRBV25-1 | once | TGTGCCAGCAGAACGGACAGGGAAGGAGCTTTCTTT | CASRTDREGAFF
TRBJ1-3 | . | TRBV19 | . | TGTGCCAGTAGTACCACCGTATTCTCTGGAAACACCATATATTTT | CASSTTVFSGNTIYF
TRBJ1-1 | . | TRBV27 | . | TGTGCCAGCAGTTCCCGACGTGGGGGGAACACTGAAGCTTTCTTT | CASSSRRGGNTEAFF
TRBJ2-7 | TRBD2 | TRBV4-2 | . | TGTGCCAGCAGCCAAGCTAACCGCCTAGCGGTGGAGCAGTACTTC | CASSQANRLAVEQYF
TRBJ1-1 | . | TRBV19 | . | TGTGCCAGTAGTGAATACCGGGACAACACTGAAGCTTTCTTT | CASSEYRDNTEAFF
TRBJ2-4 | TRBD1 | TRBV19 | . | TGTGCCAGTAGTATAAGGGACAGCTGGTACTTC | CASSIRDSWYF
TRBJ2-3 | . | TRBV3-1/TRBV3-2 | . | TGTGCCAGCAGCCAAGCCATCGGGAGCACAGATACGCAGTATTTT | CASSQAIGSTDTQYF
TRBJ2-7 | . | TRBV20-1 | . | TGCAGTGCTAGTGGGGGAGATCCGTACGAGCAGTACTTC | CSASGGDPYEQYF
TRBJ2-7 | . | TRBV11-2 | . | TGTGCCAGCAGCTTAGGACCGGCCAGAATCTCCTACGAGCAGTACTTC | CASSLGPARISYEQYF
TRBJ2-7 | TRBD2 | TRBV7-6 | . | TGTGCCAGCAGCTTAAGAACTAGCGGGTACGAGCAGTACTTC | CASSLRTSGYEQYF
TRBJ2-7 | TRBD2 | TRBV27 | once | TGTGCCAGCAGTTTTACAGCGGGAGGTCCCTACGAGCAGTACTTC | CASSFTAGGPYEQYF
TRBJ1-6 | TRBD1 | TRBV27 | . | TGTGCCAGCAGGAGACGACAGGGCCCAAATAATTCACCCCTCCACTTT | CASRRRQGPNNSPLHF
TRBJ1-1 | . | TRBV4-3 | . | TGCGCCAGCAGCCCGGGACGGAAGATGAACACTGAAGCTTTCTTT | CASSPGRKMNTEAFF
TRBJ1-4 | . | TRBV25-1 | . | TGTGCCAGCAGTGGGTCTGAGGAAAAACTGTTTTTT | CASSGSEEKLFF
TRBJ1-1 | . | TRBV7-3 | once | TGTGCCAGCAGCTTGGGGCGGTTGAACACTGAAGCTTTCTTT | CASSLGRLNTEAFF
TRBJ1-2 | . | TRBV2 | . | TGTGCCAGCACCCTTCAGGGAGTTGAGGGCTACACCTTC | CASTLQGVEGYTF
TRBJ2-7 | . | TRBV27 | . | TGTGCCAGCAGTTTTTCCAGGGGCTACGAGCAGTACTTC | CASSFSRGYEQYF
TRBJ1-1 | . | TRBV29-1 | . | TGCAGCGGACAGCGTAACACTGAAGCTTTCTTT | CSGQRNTEAFF
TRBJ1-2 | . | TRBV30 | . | TGTGCCTGGAGCGCGGGACATTCGTCTTATGGCTACACCTTC | CAWSAGHSSYGYTF